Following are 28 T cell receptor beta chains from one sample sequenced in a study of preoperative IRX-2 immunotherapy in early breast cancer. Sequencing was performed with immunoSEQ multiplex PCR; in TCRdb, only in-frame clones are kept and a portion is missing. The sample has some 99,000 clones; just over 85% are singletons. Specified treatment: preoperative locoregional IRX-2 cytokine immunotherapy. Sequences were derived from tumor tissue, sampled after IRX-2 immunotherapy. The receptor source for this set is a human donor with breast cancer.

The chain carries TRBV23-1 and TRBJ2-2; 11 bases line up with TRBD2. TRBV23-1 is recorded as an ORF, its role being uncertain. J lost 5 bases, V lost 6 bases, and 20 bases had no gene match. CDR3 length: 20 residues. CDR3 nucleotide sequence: TGCGCCAGCAGCCAAGTCCTCCGACCGTCCGGACTAGCGGGTACCGGGGAGCTGTTTTTT. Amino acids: CASSQVLRPSGLAGTGELFF.

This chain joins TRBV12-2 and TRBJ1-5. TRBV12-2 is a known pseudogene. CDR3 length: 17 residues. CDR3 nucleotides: TGTGCCAGTCTCTTAAGGGGGGCAGACCTCAGCAATCAGCCCCAGCATTTT. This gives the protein CASLLRGADLSNQPQHF.

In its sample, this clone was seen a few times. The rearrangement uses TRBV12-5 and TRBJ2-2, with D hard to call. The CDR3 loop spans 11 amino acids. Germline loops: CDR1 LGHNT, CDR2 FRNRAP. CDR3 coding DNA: TGTGCCAGCGCGAGCACCGGGGAGCTGTTTTTT. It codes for CASASTGELFF.

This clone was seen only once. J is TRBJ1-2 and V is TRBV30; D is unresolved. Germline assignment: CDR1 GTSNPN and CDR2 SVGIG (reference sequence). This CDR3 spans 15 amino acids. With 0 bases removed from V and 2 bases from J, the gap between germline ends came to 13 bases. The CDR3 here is CAWSVGGGSNYGYTF. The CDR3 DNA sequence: TGTGCCTGGAGTGTCGGAGGAGGGTCCAACTATGGCTACACCTTC.

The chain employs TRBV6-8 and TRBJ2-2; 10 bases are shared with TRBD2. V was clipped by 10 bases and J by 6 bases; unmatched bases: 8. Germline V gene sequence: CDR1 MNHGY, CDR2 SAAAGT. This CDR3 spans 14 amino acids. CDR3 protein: CAIRTGTSAGELFF. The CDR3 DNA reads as TGTGCCATCAGGACCGGGACTAGCGCCGGGGAGCTGTTTTTT.

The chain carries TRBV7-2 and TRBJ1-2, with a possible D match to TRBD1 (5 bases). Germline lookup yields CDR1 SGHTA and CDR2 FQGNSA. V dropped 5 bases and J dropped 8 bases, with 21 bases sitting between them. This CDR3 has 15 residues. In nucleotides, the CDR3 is TGTGCCAGCAGCCCGCCGGGGTGGGACCGCAAGGGCTACACCTTC. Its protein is CASSPPGWDRKGYTF.

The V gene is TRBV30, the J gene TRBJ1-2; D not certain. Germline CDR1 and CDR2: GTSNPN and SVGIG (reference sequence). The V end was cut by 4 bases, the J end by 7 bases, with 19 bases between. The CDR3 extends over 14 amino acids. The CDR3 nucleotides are TGTGCCTGGACCCGGGAAGTCTTAAGTGGTGGCTACACCTTC. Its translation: CAWTREVLSGGYTF.

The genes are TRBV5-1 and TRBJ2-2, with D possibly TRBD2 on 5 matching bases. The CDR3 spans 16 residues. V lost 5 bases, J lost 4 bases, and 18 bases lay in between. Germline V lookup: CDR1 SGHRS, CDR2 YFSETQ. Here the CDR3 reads CASRGAPRGGTGELFF. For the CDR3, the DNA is TGCGCCAGCAGGGGAGCGCCCAGAGGTGGCACCGGGGAGCTGTTTTTT. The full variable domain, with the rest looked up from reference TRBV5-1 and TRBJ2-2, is KAGVTQTPRYLIKTRGQQVTLSCSPISGHRSVSWYQQTPGQGLQFLFEYFSETQRNKGNFPGRFSGRQFSNSRSEMNVSTLELGDSALYLCASRGAPRGGTGELFFGEGSRLTVL.

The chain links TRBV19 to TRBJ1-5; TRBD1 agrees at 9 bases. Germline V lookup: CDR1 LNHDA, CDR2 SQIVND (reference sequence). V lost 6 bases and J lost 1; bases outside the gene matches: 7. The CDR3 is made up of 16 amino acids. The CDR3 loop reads CASRTTGGRSNQPQHF. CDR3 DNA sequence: TGTGCCAGTAGGACAACAGGGGGCAGGAGCAATCAGCCCCAGCATTTT.

The CDR3 spells CAWSVRRLEAFF. CDR3 in DNA: TGTGCCTGGAGTGTAAGAAGGCTTGAAGCTTTCTTT. V usage is TRBV30 and J usage is TRBJ1-1; D gene ambiguous. The germline V gene encodes CDR1 GTSNPN and CDR2 SVGIG (reference sequence). The CDR3 is made up of 12 amino acids. Between the trimmed V and J ends, which lost 0 bases and 7 bases, there was a span of 9 bases.

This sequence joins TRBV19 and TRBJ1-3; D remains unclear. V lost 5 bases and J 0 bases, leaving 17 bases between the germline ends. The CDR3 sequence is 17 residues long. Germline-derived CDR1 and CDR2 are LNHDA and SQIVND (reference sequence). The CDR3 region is CASSLQRPLLSGNTIYF. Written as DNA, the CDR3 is TGTGCCAGTAGTTTACAACGGCCACTCCTCTCTGGAAACACCATATATTTT.

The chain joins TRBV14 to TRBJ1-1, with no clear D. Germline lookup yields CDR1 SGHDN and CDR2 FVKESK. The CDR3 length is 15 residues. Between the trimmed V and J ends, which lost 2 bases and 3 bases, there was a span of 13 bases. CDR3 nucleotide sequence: TGTGCCAGCAGCCAATTCTTTCATCAAGACACTGAAGCTTTCTTT. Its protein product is CASSQFFHQDTEAFF.

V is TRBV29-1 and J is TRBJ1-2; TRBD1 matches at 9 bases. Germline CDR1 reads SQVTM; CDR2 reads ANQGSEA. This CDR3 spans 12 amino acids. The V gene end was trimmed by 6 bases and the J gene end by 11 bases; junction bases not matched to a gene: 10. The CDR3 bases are TGCAGCGTGGCCGGGACAGGGTCGGGGTACACCTTC. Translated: CSVAGTGSGYTF. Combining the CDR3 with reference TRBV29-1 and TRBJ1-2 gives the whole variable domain SAVISQKPSRDICQRGTSLTIQCQVDSQVTMMFWYRQQPGQSLTLIATANQGSEATYESGFVIDKFPISRPNLTFSTLTVSNMSPEDSSIYLCSVAGTGSGYTFGSGTRLTVV.

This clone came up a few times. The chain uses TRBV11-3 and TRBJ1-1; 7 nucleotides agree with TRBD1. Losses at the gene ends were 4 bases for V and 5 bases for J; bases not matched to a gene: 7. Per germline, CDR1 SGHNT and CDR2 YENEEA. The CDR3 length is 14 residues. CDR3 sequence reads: CASSSSTGQTEAFF. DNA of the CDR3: TGTGCCAGCAGCTCGTCGACAGGGCAGACTGAAGCTTTCTTT.

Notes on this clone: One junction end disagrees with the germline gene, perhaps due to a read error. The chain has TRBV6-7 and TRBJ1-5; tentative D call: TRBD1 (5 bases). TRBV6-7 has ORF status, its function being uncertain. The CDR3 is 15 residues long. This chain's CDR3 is CASSSGHALDQPQHF. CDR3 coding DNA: TGTGCCAGTAGTTCCGGACACGCGCTGGATCAGCCCCAGCATTTT.

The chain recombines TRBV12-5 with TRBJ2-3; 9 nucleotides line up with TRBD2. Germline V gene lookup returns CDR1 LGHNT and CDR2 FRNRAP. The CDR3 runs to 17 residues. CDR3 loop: CASTRALGLAPTDTQYF. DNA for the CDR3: TGTGCCAGCACCCGGGCCTTGGGACTAGCCCCCACAGATACGCAGTATTTT.

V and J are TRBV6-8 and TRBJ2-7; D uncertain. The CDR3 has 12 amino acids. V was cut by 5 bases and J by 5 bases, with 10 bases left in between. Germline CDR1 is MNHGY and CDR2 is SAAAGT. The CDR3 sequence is CASSTRTDEQYF. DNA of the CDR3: TGTGCCAGCAGTACACGGACCGACGAGCAGTACTTC.

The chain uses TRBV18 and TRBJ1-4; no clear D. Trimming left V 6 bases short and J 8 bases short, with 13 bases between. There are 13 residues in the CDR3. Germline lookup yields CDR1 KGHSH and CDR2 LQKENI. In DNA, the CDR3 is TGTGCCAGCTCCCTCCGGGAGCGAGAAAAACTGTTTTTT. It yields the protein CASSLREREKLFF.

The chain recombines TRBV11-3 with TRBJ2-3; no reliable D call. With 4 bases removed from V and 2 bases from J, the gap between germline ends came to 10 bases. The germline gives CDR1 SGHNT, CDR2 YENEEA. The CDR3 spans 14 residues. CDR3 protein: CASSSETFTDTQYF. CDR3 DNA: TGTGCCAGCAGCTCCGAGACTTTCACAGATACGCAGTATTTT. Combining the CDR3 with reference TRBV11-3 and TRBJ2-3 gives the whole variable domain EAGVVQSPRYKIIEKKQPVAFWCNPISGHNTLYWYLQNLGQGPELLIRYENEEAVDDSQLPKDRFSAERLKGVDSTLKIQPAELGDSAVYLCASSSETFTDTQYFGPGTRLTVL.

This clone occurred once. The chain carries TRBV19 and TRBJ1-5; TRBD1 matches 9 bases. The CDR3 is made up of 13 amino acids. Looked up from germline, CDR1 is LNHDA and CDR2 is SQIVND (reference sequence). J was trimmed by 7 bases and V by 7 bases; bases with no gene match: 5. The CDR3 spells CASTIDRGQPQHF. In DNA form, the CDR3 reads TGTGCCAGTACCATAGACAGGGGGCAGCCCCAGCATTTT.

The CDR3 DNA follows: TGTGCCAGTAGTGCGCGCCTGACTAGCGGACATTCGAGCTCCTACAATGAGCAGTTCTTC. Protein sequence: CASSARLTSGHSSSYNEQFF. J is TRBJ2-1 and V is TRBV19; 9 positions agree with TRBD2. Germline assignment: CDR1 LNHDA and CDR2 SQIVND (reference sequence). The CDR3 spans 20 residues. Trimming took 5 bases from V and 0 from J; bases not matched to a gene: 17.

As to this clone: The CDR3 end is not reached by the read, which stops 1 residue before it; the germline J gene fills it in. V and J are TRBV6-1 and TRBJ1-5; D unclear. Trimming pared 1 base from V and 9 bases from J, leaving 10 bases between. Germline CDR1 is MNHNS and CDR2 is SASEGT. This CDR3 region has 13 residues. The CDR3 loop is CASSEGVRRPQHF. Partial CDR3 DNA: TGTGCCAGCAGTGAAGGAGTCAGGCGGCCCCAGCAT.

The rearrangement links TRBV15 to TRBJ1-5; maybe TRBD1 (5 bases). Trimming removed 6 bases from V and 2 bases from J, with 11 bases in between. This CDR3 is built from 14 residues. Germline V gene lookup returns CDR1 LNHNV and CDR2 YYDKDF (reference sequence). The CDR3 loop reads CATRQLGGNQPQHF. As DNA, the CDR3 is TGTGCCACCAGACAACTGGGGGGCAATCAGCCCCAGCATTTT.

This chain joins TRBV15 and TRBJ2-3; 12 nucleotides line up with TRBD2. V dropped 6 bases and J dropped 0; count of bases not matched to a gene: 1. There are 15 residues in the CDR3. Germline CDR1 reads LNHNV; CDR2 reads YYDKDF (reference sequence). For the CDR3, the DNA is TGTGCCACCAGGCTAGCGGGAGGGAGCACAGATACGCAGTATTTT. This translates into CATRLAGGSTDTQYF.

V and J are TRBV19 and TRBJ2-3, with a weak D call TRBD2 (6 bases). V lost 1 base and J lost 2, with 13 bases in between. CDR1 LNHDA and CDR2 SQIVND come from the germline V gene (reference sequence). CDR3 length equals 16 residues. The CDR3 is CASSIAGGAPTDTQYF. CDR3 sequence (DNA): TGTGCCAGTAGTATAGCCGGCGGGGCCCCCACAGATACGCAGTATTTT.

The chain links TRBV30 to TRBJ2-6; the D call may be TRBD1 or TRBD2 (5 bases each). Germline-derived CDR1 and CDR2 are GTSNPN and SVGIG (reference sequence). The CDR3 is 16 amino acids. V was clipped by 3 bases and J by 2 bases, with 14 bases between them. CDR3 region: CAWSPLGVPGANVLTF. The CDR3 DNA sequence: TGTGCCTGGAGCCCCCTGGGGGTCCCTGGGGCCAACGTCCTGACTTTC.

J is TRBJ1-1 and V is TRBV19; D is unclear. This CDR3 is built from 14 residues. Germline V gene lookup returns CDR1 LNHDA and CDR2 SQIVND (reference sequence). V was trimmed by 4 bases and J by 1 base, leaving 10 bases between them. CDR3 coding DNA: TGTGCCAGTAGTAAGCTAGGAGAGAACACTGAAGCTTTCTTT. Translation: CASSKLGENTEAFF.

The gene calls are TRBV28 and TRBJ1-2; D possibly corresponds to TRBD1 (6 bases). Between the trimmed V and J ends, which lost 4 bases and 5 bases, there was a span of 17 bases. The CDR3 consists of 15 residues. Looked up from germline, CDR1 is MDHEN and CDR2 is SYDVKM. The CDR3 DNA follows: TGTGCCAGCAGTTCAAGAGGGAGGGGGGTGTATGGCTACACCTTC. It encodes CASSSRGRGVYGYTF.